This T cell receptor beta chain originates from a study of human T cells and chemical hapten exposure. This clonotype has more than one count but fewer than ten. Blood, whole and unfractionated, served as the source for total RNA extraction. Individual cDNA molecules in this library carried unique molecular identifiers. Original handling: Samples held a median of approximately 96,000 TCRs, range about 23,224–700,000. TCRdb called the 5' RACE reads again in MiXCR, with one record for every CDR3 protein. Clone size and V and J calls follow TCRdb, not the original study. The profile shows fewer than 150,000 distinct CDR3 sequences, approximately 20% of them singletons. The receptor's source is a human donor in good health.

The DNA for the CDR3 is TGTGCCAGCAGTGTTTCCGGGACAGGGGGCATCGGAATCAATCAGCCCCAGCATTTT. Residues: CASSVSGTGGIGINQPQHF. The chain is built from TRBV25-1 and TRBJ1-5; 12 positions agree with TRBD1. Germline CDR1 reads MGHDK; CDR2 reads SYGVNS. The V segment lost 4 bases and the J segment 3 bases; nucleotides outside the gene matches: 13. The CDR3 runs to 19 residues.